This TCR beta chain was found in a study of B cell selection in AIRE deficiency. General study findings and limits: Only about 9% of a few thousand shared Treg sequences were patient-specific; 31.6% healthy-specific. CDR3s were shorter in shared Treg sequences, reflecting few non-templated nucleotide insertions. Healthy Tconv contained roughly two fifths of shared healthy Treg sequences; only TCRbeta sequenced. Approximately 29% of healthy-shared Treg sequences were found among patient Tconv cells.

With 3 bases clipped from V and 7 bases from J, the junction kept 11 bases outside the gene matches. There are 15 residues in the CDR3. Germline V CDR1 and CDR2: SGHVS, FQNEAQ. Remarks on this clone: What it binds is unknown.

Conventional CD4 T cells were sorted as CD4+CD127+ cells. Produced via immunoSEQ multiplex PCR; TCRdb's table is partial and in-frame only. The sample lists about 27,000 clones; 95% were seen once. The rearrangement links TRBV7-8 to TRBJ1-1; 7 nucleotides align to TRBD1. The receptor comes from a human donor in good health. Sequences were obtained from CD4+CD127+ conventional T cells sorted from PBMCs. As DNA, the CDR3 is TGTGCCAGCAGCTTGGGACAGCCTACCTTACTTGAAGCTTTCTTT. This encodes CASSLGQPTLLEAFF.